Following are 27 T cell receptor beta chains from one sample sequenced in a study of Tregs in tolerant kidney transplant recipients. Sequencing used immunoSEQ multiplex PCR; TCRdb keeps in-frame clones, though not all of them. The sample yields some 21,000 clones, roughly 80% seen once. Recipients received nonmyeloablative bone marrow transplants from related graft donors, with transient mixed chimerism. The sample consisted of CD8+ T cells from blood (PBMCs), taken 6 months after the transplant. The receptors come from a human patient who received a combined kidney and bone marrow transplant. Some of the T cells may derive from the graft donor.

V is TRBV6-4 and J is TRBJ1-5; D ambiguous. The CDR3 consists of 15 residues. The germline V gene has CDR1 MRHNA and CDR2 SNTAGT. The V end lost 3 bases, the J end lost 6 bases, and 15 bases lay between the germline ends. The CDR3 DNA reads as TGTGCCAGCAGTGAGTCAGGAGGGAACAGTCAGCCCCAGCATTTT. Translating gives CASSESGGNSQPQHF.

The CDR3 region is CASRAGTGSEKLFF. In DNA, the CDR3 is TGTGCCAGCAGAGCCGGGACAGGGAGCGAAAAACTGTTTTTT. The chain joins TRBV6-1 to TRBJ1-4; 9 bases line up with TRBD1. The CDR3 loop spans 14 amino acids. V lost 6 bases, J lost 8 bases, and 7 bases stayed unmatched. Germline V gene data show CDR1 as MNHNS and CDR2 as SASEGT.

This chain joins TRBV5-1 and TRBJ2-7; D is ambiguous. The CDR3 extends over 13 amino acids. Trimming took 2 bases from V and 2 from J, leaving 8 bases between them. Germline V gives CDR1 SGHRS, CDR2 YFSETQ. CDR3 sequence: CASSFWSTYEQYF. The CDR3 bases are TGCGCCAGCAGCTTCTGGAGCACCTACGAGCAGTACTTC.

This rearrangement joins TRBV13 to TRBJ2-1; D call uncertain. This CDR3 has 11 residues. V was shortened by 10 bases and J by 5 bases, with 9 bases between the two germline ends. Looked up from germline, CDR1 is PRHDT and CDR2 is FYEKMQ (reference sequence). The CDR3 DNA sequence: TGTGCCATCATGCAGGACAATGAGCAGTTCTTC. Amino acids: CAIMQDNEQFF.

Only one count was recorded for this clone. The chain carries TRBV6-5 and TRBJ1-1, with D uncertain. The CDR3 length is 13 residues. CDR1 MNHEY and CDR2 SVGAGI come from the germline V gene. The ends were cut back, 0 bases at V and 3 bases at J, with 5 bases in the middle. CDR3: CASSYSEDTEAFF. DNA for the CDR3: TGTGCCAGCAGTTACTCCGAGGACACTGAAGCTTTCTTT.

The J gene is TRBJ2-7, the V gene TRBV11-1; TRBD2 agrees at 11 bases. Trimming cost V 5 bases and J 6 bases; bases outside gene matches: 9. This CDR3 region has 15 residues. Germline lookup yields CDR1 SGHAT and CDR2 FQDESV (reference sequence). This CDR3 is CASSPTSGGTSEQYF. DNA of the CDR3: TGTGCCAGCAGCCCTACTAGCGGGGGCACGTCCGAGCAGTACTTC.

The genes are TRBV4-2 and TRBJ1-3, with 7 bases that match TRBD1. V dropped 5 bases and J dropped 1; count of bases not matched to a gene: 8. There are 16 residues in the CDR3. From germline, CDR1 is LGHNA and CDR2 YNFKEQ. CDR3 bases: TGTGCCAGCAGCAAGGACAGGTATTCTTCTGGAAACACCATATATTTT. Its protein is CASSKDRYSSGNTIYF.

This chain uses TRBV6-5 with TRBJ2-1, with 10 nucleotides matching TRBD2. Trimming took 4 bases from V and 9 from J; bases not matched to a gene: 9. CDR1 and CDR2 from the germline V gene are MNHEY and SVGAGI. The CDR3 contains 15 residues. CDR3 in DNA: TGTGCCAGCAGTTTAGCGGGGGGCGGTCTTGCTGAGCAGTTCTTC. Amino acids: CASSLAGGGLAEQFF.

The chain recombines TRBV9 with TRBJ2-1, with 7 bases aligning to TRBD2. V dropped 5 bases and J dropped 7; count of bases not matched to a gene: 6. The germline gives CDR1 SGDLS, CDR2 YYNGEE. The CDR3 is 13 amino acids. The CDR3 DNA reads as TGTGCCAGCAGTGAAGCGGGAAGGAATGAGCAGTTCTTC. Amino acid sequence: CASSEAGRNEQFF. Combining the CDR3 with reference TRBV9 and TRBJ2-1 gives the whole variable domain DSGVTQTPKHLITATGQRVTLRCSPRSGDLSVYWYQQSLDQGLQFLIQYYNGEERAKGNILERFSAQQFPDLHSELNLSSLELGDSALYFCASSEAGRNEQFFGPGTRLTVL.

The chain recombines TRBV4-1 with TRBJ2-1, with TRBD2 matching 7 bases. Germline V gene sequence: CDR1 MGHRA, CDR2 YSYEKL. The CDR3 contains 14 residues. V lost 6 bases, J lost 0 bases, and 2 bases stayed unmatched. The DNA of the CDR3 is TGCGCCAGCAGTGGCGGGAGCTCCTACAATGAGCAGTTCTTC. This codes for CASSGGSSYNEQFF.

The CDR3 nucleotides are TGTGCCAGCAGCTTTACAGCGAACACTGAAGCTTTCTTT. Translated: CASSFTANTEAFF. The gene calls are TRBV7-9 and TRBJ1-1; D is unresolved. Germline V CDR1 and CDR2: SEHNR, FQNEAQ (reference sequence). This CDR3 has 13 amino acids. V dropped 3 bases and J dropped 1 base, with 6 bases sitting between them. Combining the CDR3 with reference TRBV7-9 and TRBJ1-1 gives the whole variable domain DTGVSQNPRHKITKRGQNVTFRCDPISEHNRLYWYRQTLGQGPEFLTYFQNEAQLEKSRLLSDRFSAERPKGSFSTLEIQRTEQGDSAMYLCASSFTANTEAFFGQGTRLTVV.

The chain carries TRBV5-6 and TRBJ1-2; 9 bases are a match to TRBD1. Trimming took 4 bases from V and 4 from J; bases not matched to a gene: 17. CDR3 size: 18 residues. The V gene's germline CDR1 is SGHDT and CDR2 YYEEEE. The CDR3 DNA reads TGTGCCAGCAGCACAGATTTAAGGACAGGGGACTTGGCCTATGGCTACACCTTC. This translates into CASSTDLRTGDLAYGYTF. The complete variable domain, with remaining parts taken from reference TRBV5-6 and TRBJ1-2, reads DAGVTQSPTHLIKTRGQQVTLRCSPKSGHDTVSWYQQALGQGPQFIFQYYEEEERQRGNFPDRFSGHQFPNYSSELNVNALLLGDSALYLCASSTDLRTGDLAYGYTFGSGTRLTVV.

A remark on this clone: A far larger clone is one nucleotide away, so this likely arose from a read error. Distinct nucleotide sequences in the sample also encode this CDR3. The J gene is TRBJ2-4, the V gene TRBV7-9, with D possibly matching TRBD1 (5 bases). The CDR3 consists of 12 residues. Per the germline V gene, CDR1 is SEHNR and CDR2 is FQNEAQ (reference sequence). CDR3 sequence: CASSLDQGAEYF. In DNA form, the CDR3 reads TGTGCCAGCAGTTTAGATCAGGGCGCGGAGTACTTC.

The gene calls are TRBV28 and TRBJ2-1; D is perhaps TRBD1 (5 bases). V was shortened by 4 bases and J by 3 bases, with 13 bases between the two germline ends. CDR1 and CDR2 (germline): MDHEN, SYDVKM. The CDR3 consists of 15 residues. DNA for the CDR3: TGTGCCAGCAGTTCGCTAATTGACAGCTACAATGAGCAGTTCTTC. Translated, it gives CASSSLIDSYNEQFF.

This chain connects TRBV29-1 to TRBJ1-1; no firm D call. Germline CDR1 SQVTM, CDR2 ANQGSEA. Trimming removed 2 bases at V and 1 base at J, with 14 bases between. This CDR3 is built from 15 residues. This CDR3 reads CSVERVSGRNTEAFF. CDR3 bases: TGCAGCGTTGAACGGGTCTCGGGGAGGAACACTGAAGCTTTCTTT.

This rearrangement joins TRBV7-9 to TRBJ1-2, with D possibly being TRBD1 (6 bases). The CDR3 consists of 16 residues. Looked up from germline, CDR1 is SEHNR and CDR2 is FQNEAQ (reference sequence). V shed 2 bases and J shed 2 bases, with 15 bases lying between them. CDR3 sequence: CASSLTDWTENYGYTF. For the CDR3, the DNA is TGTGCCAGCAGCTTAACCGACTGGACAGAAAACTATGGCTACACCTTC.

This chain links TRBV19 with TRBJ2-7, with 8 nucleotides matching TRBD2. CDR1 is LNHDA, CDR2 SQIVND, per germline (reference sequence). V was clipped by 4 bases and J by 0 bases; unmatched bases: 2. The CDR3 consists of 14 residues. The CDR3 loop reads CASSTGGNSYEQYF. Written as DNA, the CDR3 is TGTGCCAGTAGTACGGGGGGGAACTCCTACGAGCAGTACTTC.

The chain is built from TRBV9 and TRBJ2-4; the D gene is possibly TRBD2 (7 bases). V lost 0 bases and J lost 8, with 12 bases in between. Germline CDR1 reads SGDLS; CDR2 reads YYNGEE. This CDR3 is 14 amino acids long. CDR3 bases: TGTGCCAGCAGCGTAGCAGGGAGGGGGGACATTCAGTACTTC. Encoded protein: CASSVAGRGDIQYF.

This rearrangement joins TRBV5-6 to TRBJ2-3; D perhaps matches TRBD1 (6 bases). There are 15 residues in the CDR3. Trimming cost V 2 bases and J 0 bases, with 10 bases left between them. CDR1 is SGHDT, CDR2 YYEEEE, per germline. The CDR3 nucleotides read TGTGCCAGCAGCTTCTCTACAGGGAGCACAGATACGCAGTATTTT. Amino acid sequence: CASSFSTGSTDTQYF.

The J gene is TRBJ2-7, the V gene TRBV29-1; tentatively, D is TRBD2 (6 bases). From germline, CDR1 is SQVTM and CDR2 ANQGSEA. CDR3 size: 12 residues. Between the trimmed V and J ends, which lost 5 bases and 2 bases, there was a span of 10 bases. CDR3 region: CSVLEGPYEQYF. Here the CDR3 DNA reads TGCAGCGTTCTGGAGGGCCCCTACGAGCAGTACTTC.

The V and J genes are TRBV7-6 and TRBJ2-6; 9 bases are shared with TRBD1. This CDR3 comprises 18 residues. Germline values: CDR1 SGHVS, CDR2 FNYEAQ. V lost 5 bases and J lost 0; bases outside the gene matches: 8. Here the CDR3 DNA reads TGTGCCAGCAGCCCTAGGACAGGGGCTCTCTCTGGGGCCAACGTCCTGACTTTC. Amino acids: CASSPRTGALSGANVLTF.

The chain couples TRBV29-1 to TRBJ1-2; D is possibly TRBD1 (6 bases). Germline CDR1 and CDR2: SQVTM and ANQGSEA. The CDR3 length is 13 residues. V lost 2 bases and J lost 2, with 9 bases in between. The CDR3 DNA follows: TGCAGCGTTGAAAACAGGGTGAACTATGGCTACACCTTC. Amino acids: CSVENRVNYGYTF.

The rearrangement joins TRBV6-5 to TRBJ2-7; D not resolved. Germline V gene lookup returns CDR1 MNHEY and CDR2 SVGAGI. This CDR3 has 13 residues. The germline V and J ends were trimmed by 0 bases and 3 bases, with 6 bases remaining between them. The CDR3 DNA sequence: TGTGCCAGCAGTTACTCGATGAGCTACGAGCAGTACTTC. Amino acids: CASSYSMSYEQYF.

Here the CDR3 reads CASSVESGMTGLEAFF. CDR3 coding DNA: TGTGCCAGCAGCGTAGAATCGGGGATGACAGGGCTTGAAGCTTTCTTT. This rearrangement joins TRBV9 to TRBJ1-1; 7 positions match TRBD1. After removal of 0 bases from V and 7 bases from J, the junction contained 12 bases not matched to a gene. The germline gives CDR1 SGDLS, CDR2 YYNGEE. This CDR3 contains 16 residues.

In nucleotides, the CDR3 is TGTGCCAGCAGTTCCGCGACAGGAAGCAATGAGCAGTTCTTC. Amino acid sequence: CASSSATGSNEQFF. The chain is built from TRBV6-5 and TRBJ2-1; D is possibly TRBD1 (6 bases). The V end lost 4 bases, the J end lost 6 bases, and 13 bases lay between the germline ends. This CDR3 is built from 14 residues. Per the germline V gene, CDR1 is MNHEY and CDR2 is SVGAGI.

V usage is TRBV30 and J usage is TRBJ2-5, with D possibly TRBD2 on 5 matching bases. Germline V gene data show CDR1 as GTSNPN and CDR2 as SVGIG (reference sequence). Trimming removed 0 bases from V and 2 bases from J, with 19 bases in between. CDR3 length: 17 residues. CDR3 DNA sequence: TGTGCCTGGAGTGTACAAGTTAGCGAGACGCCGCAAGAGACCCAGTACTTC. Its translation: CAWSVQVSETPQETQYF.

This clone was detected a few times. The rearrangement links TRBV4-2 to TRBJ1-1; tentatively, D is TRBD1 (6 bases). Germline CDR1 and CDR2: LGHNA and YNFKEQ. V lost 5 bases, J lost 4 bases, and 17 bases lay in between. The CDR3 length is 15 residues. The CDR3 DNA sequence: TGTGCCAGCAGCTCGAACGGGGGGCCCGGCACTGAAGCTTTCTTT. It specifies CASSSNGGPGTEAFF.